The 2 T cell receptor beta chains listed next were all sequenced from one sample in a study of shared T cell receptors in the human thymus. This table comes from immunoSEQ multiplex PCR, and its TCRdb copy is limited to in-frame clones, with some not included. The sample has about 380,000 clones; just under 95% are singletons. What was sequenced was thymocytes. All receptors derive from a human donor.

The V and J genes are TRBV15 and TRBJ2-1, with TRBD2 identical over 9 bases. Germline CDR1 reads LNHNV; CDR2 reads YYDKDF (reference sequence). This CDR3 spans 16 amino acids. V lost 5 bases and J lost 7; bases outside the gene matches: 12. The CDR3 loop is CATSFPRGLASNEQFF. CDR3 coding DNA: TGTGCCACCAGCTTCCCTCGGGGACTAGCATCGAATGAGCAGTTCTTC.

The V call is TRBV9, the J call TRBJ1-2, with 8 bases aligning to TRBD1. The CDR3 is 17 residues long. Germline CDR1 reads SGDLS; CDR2 reads YYNGEE. Unmatched junction bases numbered 11, after V lost 0 bases and J lost 4 bases. The CDR3 is CASSVGFGDRNTYGYTF. In nucleotides, the CDR3 is TGTGCCAGCAGCGTAGGGTTCGGGGACAGGAACACCTATGGCTACACCTTC.